This is a list of T cell receptor beta chains from one sample in a study of OX40 agonist ivuxolimab in advanced cancers. This table comes from immunoSEQ multiplex PCR, and its TCRdb copy is limited to in-frame clones, with some not included. The sample includes 40,000 to 45,000 clones, about 88% of them seen just once. The sample consisted of CD4+ or CD8+ T cells sorted from blood, taken in a trial of the OX40 agonist ivuxolimab. The receptors come from an adult with an advanced solid tumor such as melanoma, head and neck, liver or kidney cancer. The conserved cysteine and the conserved F or W are not part of the CDR3 here. Size values are once, few and many counts, or a class for expanded clones, and some rows have none.

TRBJ2-7 TRBV5-1 - ASSDGGYLSYEQY
TRBJ1-2 TRBV9 - ASSVATGYGYT
TRBJ1-5 TRBV30 - AWRTPQGNQPQH
TRBJ2-5 TRBV19 - ASSIGGGHQETQY
TRBJ2-7 TRBV5-1 - ASSSFPRENLYEQY
TRBJ2-5 TRBV27 - ASSLGTRRRETQY
TRBJ2-4 TRBV21-1 few ASSNVIGAKNIQY
TRBJ1-4 TRBV5-6 - ASTPGGSNEKLF
TRBJ2-7 TRBV7-5 - ASSTDRDRLYEQY
TRBJ2-5 TRBV5-1 few ASTDRVPEETQY
TRBJ2-1 TRBV5-6 - ASSPFESRNPNEQF
TRBJ1-1 TRBV9 - ASSPNKGQHRNTEAF
TRBJ2-2 TRBV27 - ASSDRAPNTGELF
TRBJ1-3 TRBV14 - ASSQGSGKGNTIY
TRBJ1-2 TRBV6-5 - ASRGGTFGGYT
TRBJ2-7 TRBV19 - ASSLRTGRYEQY